The rows below give T cell receptor beta chains drawn from one sample of a study of blood T cell repertoires in COVID-19. TCRdb keeps only in-frame clones here, not all; method: immunoSEQ multiplex PCR. This sample has more than 200,000 clones; around nine tenths occur once, and the top ten carry 1.5% to 2%. The sample taken for sequencing was PBMCs or T cells enriched from blood (not recorded which). Receptor source: a woman aged 50 to 60 who had recovered from COVID-19. Both conserved end residues are part of each CDR3. Each record gives: D gene, clone size, V gene, J gene, CDR3 protein, CDR3 DNA. D genes are given only for firm matches. Where a row states a size, it is once, few, many or the class of an expanded clone; other rows omit it.

>NA|NA|TRBV5-1|TRBJ2-1
CASQPGLSAYNEQFF
TGCGCCAGTCAACCGGGACTCTCAGCCTACAATGAGCAGTTCTTC
>NA|NA|TRBV5-1|TRBJ1-2
CASSPRTDLGYTF
TGCGCCAGCAGCCCCCGGACAGATCTCGGCTACACCTTC
>NA|NA|TRBV11-3|TRBJ2-1
CASSLGGYNEQFF
TGTGCCAGCAGCTTAGGAGGTTACAATGAGCAGTTCTTC
>TRBD1|NA|TRBV10-3|TRBJ1-2
CAISGPGQGHGYTF
TGTGCCATCAGTGGTCCGGGACAGGGTCATGGCTACACCTTC
>NA|NA|TRBV29-1|TRBJ1-1
CSVIQGLNTEAFF
TGCAGCGTGATACAGGGCCTGAACACTGAAGCTTTCTTT
>NA|once|TRBV7-9|TRBJ2-7
CASSDQGLGQYF
TGTGCCAGCAGCGATCAGGGTTTGGGGCAGTACTTC
>NA|once|TRBV11-1|TRBJ1-3
CASSFTADSGNTIYF
TGTGCCAGCAGCTTTACAGCCGACTCTGGAAACACCATATATTTT
>NA|NA|TRBV3-1/TRBV3-2|TRBJ1-2
CASSQDQIYGYTF
TGTGCCAGCAGCCAAGATCAGATCTATGGCTACACCTTC
>NA|NA|TRBV16|TRBJ1-2
CASSHGTPYGYTF
TGTGCCAGCAGCCATGGGACACCTTATGGCTACACCTTC
>TRBD2|NA|TRBV11-3|TRBJ2-1
CASSPGLAGGEQFF
TGTGCCAGCAGCCCGGGACTAGCGGGAGGTGAGCAGTTCTTC
>NA|NA|TRBV18|TRBJ1-2
CASSRVRQGDGYTF
TGTGCCAGCTCAAGGGTCAGGCAGGGCGACGGCTACACCTTC
>TRBD1|NA|TRBV7-9|TRBJ1-1
CASSSRSGQQNTEAFF
TGTGCCAGCAGCTCCCGCTCGGGACAGCAGAACACTGAAGCTTTCTTT
>TRBD2|once|TRBV3-1/TRBV3-2|TRBJ2-3
CASSQQTSGMPTDTQYF
TGTGCCAGCAGCCAACAGACTAGCGGGATGCCCACAGATACGCAGTATTTT
>TRBD1|NA|TRBV5-6|TRBJ2-5
CASSDRGREETQYF
TGTGCCAGCAGCGACAGGGGGCGCGAGGAGACCCAGTACTTC
>TRBD1|NA|TRBV5-6|TRBJ2-3
CASSLDRGTGPDTQYF
TGTGCCAGCAGCTTGGACCGCGGGACAGGGCCAGATACGCAGTATTTT